Listed here are 32 T cell receptor beta chains from one sample, sequenced in a study of blood T cell repertoires in COVID-19. Only in-frame clones appear in the TCRdb table, and some are missing; sequencing was by immunoSEQ multiplex PCR. The sample holds about 130,000 clones, around 83% seen once. The sequencing sample was made of peripheral blood. The receptors originated from a man aged 35 to 55 with active or convalescent COVID-19.

J is TRBJ1-3 and V is TRBV18; 7 bases agree with TRBD1. Germline V gene lookup returns CDR1 KGHSH and CDR2 LQKENI. V lost 3 bases to trimming and J lost 6 bases; unmatched junction nucleotides: 8. CDR3 length: 15 residues. In DNA, the CDR3 is TGTGCCAGCTCACCCCTGACAGGGTTTTTAAACACCATATATTTT. Translating it yields CASSPLTGFLNTIYF.

V gene TRBV19 combines with J gene TRBJ1-2; perhaps TRBD1 as D (6 bases). V dropped 5 bases and J dropped 6 bases, with 10 bases sitting between them. Germline assignment: CDR1 LNHDA and CDR2 SQIVND (reference sequence). CDR3 size: 12 residues. CDR3 loop: CASSRTGNGYTF. CDR3 in DNA: TGTGCCAGTAGTCGAACAGGGAATGGCTACACCTTC. Combining the CDR3 with reference TRBV19 and TRBJ1-2 gives the whole variable domain DGGITQSPKYLFRKEGQNVTLSCEQNLNHDAMYWYRQDPGQGLRLIYYSQIVNDFQKGDIAEGYSVSREKKESFPLTVTSAQKNPTAFYLCASSRTGNGYTFGSGTRLTVV.

The genes are TRBV27 and TRBJ1-5; a weak D match, TRBD1 (6 bases). The ends were cut back, 3 bases at V and 4 bases at J, with 19 bases in the middle. Per the germline V gene, CDR1 is MNHEY and CDR2 is SMNVEV (reference sequence). This CDR3 region has 17 residues. This CDR3 is CASSFLTGLRENQPQHF. CDR3 DNA sequence: TGTGCCAGCAGTTTTTTGACAGGATTGAGGGAGAATCAGCCCCAGCATTTT.

This clone is a singleton in its sample. The DNA for the CDR3 is TGTGCCAGCTCAGGGGGGACAGACTATGGCTACACCTTC. This codes for CASSGGTDYGYTF. The chain carries TRBV18 and TRBJ1-2; 7 nucleotides match TRBD1. V lost 5 bases and J lost 3; bases outside the gene matches: 3. Germline lookup yields CDR1 KGHSH and CDR2 LQKENI. The CDR3 has 13 residues.

The chain employs TRBV30 and TRBJ1-3, with 8 bases lining up with TRBD1. Germline CDR1 GTSNPN, CDR2 SVGIG (reference sequence). With V trimmed by 3 bases and J by 3 bases, 7 bases remained unmatched. This CDR3 contains 15 residues. The CDR3 is CAWRHDRGRGNTIYF. The CDR3, as DNA: TGTGCCTGGAGACACGACAGGGGCCGTGGAAACACCATATATTTT.

This chain links TRBV9 with TRBJ2-1; 16 positions match TRBD2. Germline V lookup: CDR1 SGDLS, CDR2 YYNGEE. The CDR3 covers 19 residues. Trimming cost V 3 bases and J 1 base; bases outside gene matches: 7. This chain's CDR3 is CASSAPGLAGGTSYNEQFF. CDR3 in DNA: TGTGCCAGCAGCGCGCCGGGACTAGCGGGGGGGACGTCCTACAATGAGCAGTTCTTC.

V and J are TRBV3-1 (or the pseudogene TRBV3-2) and TRBJ1-2, with TRBD1 matching 9 bases. V was pared by 4 bases and J by 4 bases, with 4 bases of the junction left unmatched. The germline gives CDR1 LGHDT, CDR2 YNNKEL (reference sequence). The CDR3 has 14 amino acids. In DNA, the CDR3 is TGTGCCAGCAGCCGGGACAGGGCGATCTATGGCTACACCTTC. Amino acid sequence: CASSRDRAIYGYTF.

The rearrangement links TRBV27 to TRBJ2-5; D is perhaps TRBD2 (6 bases). Germline V gives CDR1 MNHEY, CDR2 SMNVEV (reference sequence). The CDR3 length is 16 residues. The ends were cut back, 2 bases at V and 3 bases at J, with 16 bases in the middle. The CDR3 spells CASSLGGATAEETQYF. CDR3 sequence (DNA): TGTGCCAGCAGTTTAGGAGGGGCTACAGCGGAAGAGACCCAGTACTTC.

This chain joins TRBV7-6 and TRBJ2-2; 9 positions match TRBD1. Germline assignment: CDR1 SGHVS and CDR2 FNYEAQ. The CDR3 extends over 17 amino acids. V dropped 1 base and J dropped 1; count of bases not matched to a gene: 4. The CDR3 DNA reads TGTGCCAGCAGCTTAGGCCTGACAGGGGGGAACACCGGGGAGCTGTTTTTT. Encoded protein: CASSLGLTGGNTGELFF.

The J gene is TRBJ1-2, the V gene TRBV19, with 11 bases that match TRBD1. The V gene end was trimmed by 4 bases and the J gene end by 5 bases; junction bases not matched to a gene: 9. The CDR3 consists of 16 residues. CDR1 LNHDA and CDR2 SQIVND come from the germline V gene (reference sequence). The CDR3 sequence is CASSTRDRGNGYGYTF. DNA for the CDR3: TGTGCCAGTAGTACCCGGGACAGGGGGAATGGGTATGGCTACACCTTC.

This clone was counted only a few times. The CDR3 region has the DNA TGTGCCAGCAGTTTGGGGGGGCTAGGTAATGAGCAGTTCTTC. The encoded protein is CASSLGGLGNEQFF. J is TRBJ2-1 and V is TRBV27; a weak D match, TRBD2 (7 bases). Trimming cost V 3 bases and J 7 bases, with 13 bases left between them. Germline lookup yields CDR1 MNHEY and CDR2 SMNVEV (reference sequence). CDR3 length equals 14 residues.

The chain combines TRBV6-5 with TRBJ1-1, with TRBD1 as a possible D gene (6 bases). V lost 8 bases, J lost 4 bases, and 11 bases lay in between. Germline V gene sequence: CDR1 MNHEY, CDR2 SVGAGI. The CDR3 spans 12 residues. This CDR3 reads CASDRLLTEAFF. The CDR3 coding sequence is TGTGCCAGCGACAGGTTACTCACTGAAGCTTTCTTT.

This chain connects TRBV2 to TRBJ2-5; 8 bases fit TRBD2. Per the germline V gene, CDR1 is SNHLY and CDR2 is FYNNEI. J gave up 9 bases and V 8 bases, and 8 bases lay outside the gene matches. This CDR3 region has 12 residues. In DNA, the CDR3 is TGTGCCAGCCGGGGGGGGCCTGGGGCCCAGTACTTC. Translating gives CASRGGPGAQYF.

The V and J genes are TRBV2 and TRBJ1-4, with D perhaps TRBD1 (5 bases). Per the germline V gene, CDR1 is SNHLY and CDR2 is FYNNEI. The CDR3 loop spans 15 amino acids. The V end was cut by 2 bases, the J end by 7 bases, with 14 bases between. The CDR3 DNA follows: TGTGCCAGCAGTGAACAGGGCTGGGGTAGTGAAAAACTGTTTTTT. Translation gives CASSEQGWGSEKLFF.

This chain links TRBV7-9 with TRBJ2-5; 11 nucleotides agree with TRBD2. The germline gives CDR1 SEHNR, CDR2 FQNEAQ (reference sequence). This CDR3 contains 15 residues. After removal of 4 bases from V and 2 bases from J, the junction contained 3 bases not matched to a gene. The CDR3 spells CASSSGLAVQETQYF. The DNA for the CDR3 is TGTGCCAGCAGCTCGGGACTAGCGGTTCAAGAGACCCAGTACTTC.

A remark on this clone: The DNA is left out, because the CDR3 cannot be placed on it with certainty; the CDR3 is given as TCRdb lists it. The chain is built from TRBV27 and TRBJ1-2; the table's D call, TRBD1, was not checked against the DNA. The germline V gene encodes CDR1 MNHEY and CDR2 SMNVEV (reference sequence). The CDR3 has 14 amino acids, counting both end residues. The CDR3 reads CASSTSTGNYGYTF.

The chain uses TRBV6-5 and TRBJ1-2, with D tentatively TRBD1 (6 bases). The germline V gene encodes CDR1 MNHEY and CDR2 SVGAGI. The V and J ends lost 6 bases and 5 bases respectively, with 16 bases between them. The CDR3 runs 14 residues. CDR3: CASRAGAASYGYTF. The CDR3 bases are TGTGCCAGCAGGGCGGGGGCGGCCTCTTATGGCTACACCTTC.

The chain joins TRBV5-6 to TRBJ2-5, with D possibly matching TRBD1 (6 bases). This CDR3 has 14 residues. The germline CDR1 and CDR2 sequences are SGHDT and YYEEEE. V dropped 3 bases and J dropped 2 bases, with 11 bases sitting between them. CDR3 loop: CASSSNRAQETQYF. Written as DNA, the CDR3 is TGTGCCAGCAGCTCAAACAGGGCGCAAGAGACCCAGTACTTC.

The V call is TRBV7-9, the J call TRBJ2-1; 7 nucleotides match TRBD2. The CDR3 has 15 residues. Trimming removed 4 bases from V and 2 bases from J; junction bases left unmatched: 5. The V gene's germline CDR1 is SEHNR and CDR2 FQNEAQ (reference sequence). CDR3 in amino acids: CASSSGLTPYNEQFF. The CDR3 DNA is TGTGCCAGCAGCTCGGGACTAACCCCCTACAATGAGCAGTTCTTC.

CDR3 sequence (DNA): TGTGCCAGTAGTTCCGGGGACTATGGCTACACCTTC. This codes for CASSSGDYGYTF. The chain recombines TRBV19 with TRBJ1-2; no reliable D call. CDR1 and CDR2 (germline): LNHDA, SQIVND (reference sequence). CDR3 length equals 12 residues. V was pared by 5 bases and J by 3 bases, with 7 bases between.

The chain employs TRBV18 and TRBJ2-3; 9 bases match TRBD2. The CDR3 has 17 residues. V shed 2 bases and J 2 bases; nucleotides not matched to a gene: 8. Germline values: CDR1 KGHSH, CDR2 LQKENI. The CDR3: CASSPTTGTSPTDTQYF. In DNA, the CDR3 is TGTGCCAGCTCACCAACCACCGGGACTAGCCCCACAGATACGCAGTATTTT.

The V gene is TRBV3-1 (or the pseudogene TRBV3-2), the J gene TRBJ1-4, with 7 bases that match TRBD1. V gave up 4 bases and J gave up 8 bases; unmatched junction bases: 1. CDR3 length equals 12 residues. From germline, CDR1 is LGHDT and CDR2 YNNKEL (reference sequence). This CDR3 reads CASSLTGEKLFF. In nucleotides, the CDR3 is TGTGCCAGCAGCCTGACAGGGGAAAAACTGTTTTTT.

The chain carries TRBV7-2 and TRBJ2-7; TRBD1 matches at 8 bases. Per germline, CDR1 SGHTA and CDR2 FQGNSA. V trimming: 1 base; J trimming: 0 bases; junction bases outside the gene matches: 2. The CDR3 has 15 residues. The CDR3 coding sequence is TGTGCCAGCAGCTTAGTACAGGGGGTCTCCTACGAGCAGTACTTC. Protein sequence: CASSLVQGVSYEQYF.

The genes are TRBV5-1 and TRBJ2-5, with TRBD1 matching 7 bases. The CDR3 is 14 residues long. Germline V lookup: CDR1 SGHRS, CDR2 YFSETQ. Trimming took 6 bases from V and 1 from J; bases not matched to a gene: 6. The CDR3 DNA sequence: TGCGCCAGCACGGACAGGACCTCCCAAGAGACCCAGTACTTC. This sequence encodes CASTDRTSQETQYF.

CDR3 protein: CAWRPKGQGPYEQYF. For the CDR3, the DNA is TGTGCCTGGAGGCCGAAAGGACAGGGACCCTACGAGCAGTACTTC. The chain couples TRBV30 to TRBJ2-7, with 8 bases aligning to TRBD1. Losses at the gene ends were 3 bases for V and 2 bases for J; bases not matched to a gene: 9. The germline CDR1 and CDR2 sequences are GTSNPN and SVGIG (reference sequence). This CDR3 has 15 residues.

The chain combines TRBV5-1 with TRBJ2-7, with TRBD1 matching 8 bases. The V and J ends lost 5 bases and 6 bases, in that order; junction bases with no gene match: 13. The CDR3 loop spans 15 amino acids. Per germline, CDR1 SGHRS and CDR2 YFSETQ. Written as DNA, the CDR3 is TGCGCCAGCAGATCGACGGACAGGGTCTTCTTCGAGCAGTACTTC. It yields the protein CASRSTDRVFFEQYF. The whole variable domain, remainder taken from reference TRBV5-1 and TRBJ2-7, is KAGVTQTPRYLIKTRGQQVTLSCSPISGHRSVSWYQQTPGQGLQFLFEYFSETQRNKGNFPGRFSGRQFSNSRSEMNVSTLELGDSALYLCASRSTDRVFFEQYFGPGTRLTVT.

The gene calls are TRBV25-1 and TRBJ2-5; a possible D gene is TRBD1 (6 bases). V dropped 8 bases and J dropped 2 bases, with 15 bases sitting between them. The CDR3 has 14 residues. Germline-derived CDR1 and CDR2 are MGHDK and SYGVNS. The CDR3 reads CASGGARGQETQYF. In nucleotides, the CDR3 is TGTGCCAGCGGGGGAGCCAGGGGACAAGAGACCCAGTACTTC.

The chain couples TRBV4-3 to TRBJ1-1; D is perhaps TRBD1 (5 bases). The CDR3 has 12 amino acids. Trimming took 7 bases from V and 2 from J, leaving 8 bases between them. Germline CDR1 and CDR2: LGHNA and YSLEER. The chain's CDR3 is CASKGVNTEAFF. CDR3 coding DNA: TGCGCCAGCAAAGGGGTCAACACTGAAGCTTTCTTT.

This chain uses TRBV7-9 with TRBJ2-7; D not resolved. Trimming took 7 bases from V and 7 from J, leaving 17 bases between them. This CDR3 region has 13 residues. Germline CDR1 is SEHNR and CDR2 is FQNEAQ (reference sequence). CDR3: CASIPPGSEEQYF. CDR3 coding DNA: TGTGCCAGCATCCCCCCGGGTTCCGAGGAGCAGTACTTC.

The V gene is TRBV5-4, the J gene TRBJ1-3, with no clear D. This CDR3 is 18 amino acids long. V lost 1 base and J lost 1, with 18 bases in between. Looked up from germline, CDR1 is SGHNT and CDR2 is YYREEE (reference sequence). As DNA, the CDR3 is TGTGCCAGCAGCTTGTTCGGAGGCAGTTTGACGTCTGGAAACACCATATATTTT. Translation: CASSLFGGSLTSGNTIYF.

The chain has TRBV25-1 and TRBJ2-5; D might be TRBD1 (5 bases). The CDR3 loop spans 14 amino acids. In germline, CDR1 is MGHDK, CDR2 SYGVNS. V was pared by 0 bases and J by 5 bases, with 10 bases between. The CDR3 nucleotides read TGTGCCAGCAGTGAATACAGGGATACGGAGACCCAGTACTTC. Residues: CASSEYRDTETQYF.

The rearrangement links TRBV7-8 to TRBJ2-1; D not resolved. The CDR3 has 13 amino acids. Germline V gene sequence: CDR1 SGHVS, CDR2 FQNEAQ. V dropped 3 bases and J dropped 5 bases, with 8 bases sitting between them. The CDR3 protein is CASSFPLDNEQFF. The CDR3, as DNA: TGTGCCAGCAGCTTTCCACTTGACAATGAGCAGTTCTTC.